This T cell receptor beta chain was recorded in a study of T cell changes during pregnancy in multiple sclerosis. Produced via immunoSEQ multiplex PCR; TCRdb's table is partial and in-frame only. The data show 85,000 to 130,000 clones, roughly nine tenths seen once. The source is a female donor with multiple sclerosis, enrolled in a pregnancy study. The material sequenced was peripheral blood, taken in the second trimester of pregnancy.

The CDR3: CASSSGQGAQEKLFF. The CDR3 bases are TGTGCCAGCAGCTCTGGACAGGGGGCGCAGGAAAAACTGTTTTTT. The chain combines TRBV7-2 with TRBJ1-4; 11 bases map to TRBD1. The CDR3 has 15 residues. V was clipped by 4 bases and J by 8 bases; unmatched bases: 6. Germline assignment: CDR1 SGHTA and CDR2 FQGNSA.